What follows is one T cell receptor (beta chain) and its context. Its cognate antigen is unknown. The record originates from a study of siplizumab effects on memory and regulatory T cells. Whole-study results and caveats: Greater diversity than memory cells seemed evident in naive T cells, which also appeared to be major alloresponse contributors.

Generated by immunoSEQ multiplex PCR, the TCRdb table keeps only in-frame clones and is missing some. The data show 55,000 to 70,000 clones, 90% to 95% seen once. The CDR3 sequence is 15 residues long. The germline V gene has CDR1 MNHEY and CDR2 SMNVEV (reference sequence). V shed 2 bases and J shed 4 bases, with 13 bases lying between them. Source material: CD8+ T cells sorted from blood. The chain is built from TRBV27 and TRBJ2-3; D is perhaps TRBD1 (5 bases). The sequence derives from a human donor in good health. The CDR3 nucleotides read TGTGCCAGCAGTTTAGGCCCACTGGGGCCAGATACGCAGTATTTT. The encoded protein is CASSLGPLGPDTQYF.